This T cell receptor (beta chain) was captured in a study of T cell changes during pregnancy in multiple sclerosis. There are 12 residues in the CDR3. The V end lost 2 bases, the J end lost 7 bases, and 8 bases lay between the germline ends. Per the germline V gene, CDR1 is MNHNS and CDR2 is SASEGT. Data came from immunoSEQ multiplex PCR; TCRdb stores just in-frame clones and leaves some out. The table has tens of thousands of clones, roughly 90% seen once. This clone was seen a few times. Sequencing used CD4+ T cells from peripheral blood mononuclear cells, obtained in the third trimester of pregnancy. V and J are TRBV6-1 and TRBJ1-2; no reliable D call. The receptor was derived from a female donor in good health, enrolled as a control in a pregnancy study. As DNA, the CDR3 is TGTGCCAGCAGTGAATCCTACCGTGGCTACACCTTC. Amino acid sequence: CASSESYRGYTF.